Given below is one T cell receptor beta chain in context. This record comes from a study of T cell changes during pregnancy in multiple sclerosis. Clones were read by immunoSEQ multiplex PCR, and TCRdb kept only the in-frame ones, dropping some. The sample lists some 64,000 clones; around 90% were seen once. The CDR3 spans 17 residues. Germline CDR1 reads SGDLS; CDR2 reads YYNGEE. Unmatched junction bases numbered 6, after V lost 0 bases and J lost 3 bases. The chain has TRBV9 and TRBJ2-2, with 9 nucleotides matching TRBD2. The specimen was peripheral blood, collected in the first trimester of pregnancy. The clonotype originates from a female donor with multiple sclerosis, enrolled in a pregnancy study. The CDR3 region has the DNA TGTGCCAGCAGCGTAGCATTAGCGGGAGCGCACACCGGGGAGCTGTTTTTT. Encoded protein: CASSVALAGAHTGELFF.